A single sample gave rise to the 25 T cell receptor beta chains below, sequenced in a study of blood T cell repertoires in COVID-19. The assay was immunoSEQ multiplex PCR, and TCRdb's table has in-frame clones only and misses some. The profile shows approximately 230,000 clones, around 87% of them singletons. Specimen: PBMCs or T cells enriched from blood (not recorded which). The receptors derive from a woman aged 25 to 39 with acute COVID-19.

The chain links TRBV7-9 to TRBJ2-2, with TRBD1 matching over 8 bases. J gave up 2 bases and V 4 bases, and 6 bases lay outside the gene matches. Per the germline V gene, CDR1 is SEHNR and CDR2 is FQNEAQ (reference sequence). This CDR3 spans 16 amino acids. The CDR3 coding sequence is TGTGCCAGCAGCTCGAGGACAGGGATAAACACCGGGGAGCTGTTTTTT. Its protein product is CASSSRTGINTGELFF.

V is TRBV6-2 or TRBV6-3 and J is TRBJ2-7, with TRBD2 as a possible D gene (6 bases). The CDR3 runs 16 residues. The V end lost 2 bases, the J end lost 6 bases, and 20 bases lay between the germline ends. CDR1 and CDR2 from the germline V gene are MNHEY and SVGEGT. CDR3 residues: CASSYERSGHRGEQYF. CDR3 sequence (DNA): TGTGCCAGCAGTTACGAGCGAAGCGGGCATAGGGGCGAGCAGTACTTC.

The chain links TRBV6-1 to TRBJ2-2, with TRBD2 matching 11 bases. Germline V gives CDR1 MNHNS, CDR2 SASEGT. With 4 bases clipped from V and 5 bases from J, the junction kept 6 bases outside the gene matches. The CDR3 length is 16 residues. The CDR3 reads CASSALSGGATGELFF. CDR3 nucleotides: TGTGCCAGCAGTGCCCTTAGCGGGGGGGCAACCGGGGAGCTGTTTTTT.

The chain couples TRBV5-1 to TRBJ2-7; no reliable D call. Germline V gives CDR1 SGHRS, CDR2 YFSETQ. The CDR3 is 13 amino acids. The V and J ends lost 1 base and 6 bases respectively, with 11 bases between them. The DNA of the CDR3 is TGCGCCAGCAGCTTGAAGAGAGCCTCCGAGCAGTACTTC. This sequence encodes CASSLKRASEQYF.

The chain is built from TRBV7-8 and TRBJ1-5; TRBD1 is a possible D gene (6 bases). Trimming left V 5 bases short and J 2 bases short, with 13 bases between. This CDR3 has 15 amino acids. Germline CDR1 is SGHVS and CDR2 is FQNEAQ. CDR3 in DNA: TGTGCCAGCAGCCTAAACAGGGCGGGCAATCAGCCCCAGCATTTT. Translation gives CASSLNRAGNQPQHF.

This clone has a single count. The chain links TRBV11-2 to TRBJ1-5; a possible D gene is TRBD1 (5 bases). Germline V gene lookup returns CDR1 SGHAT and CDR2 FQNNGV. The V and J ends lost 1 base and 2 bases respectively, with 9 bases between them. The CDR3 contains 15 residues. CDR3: CASSLGTQGNQPQHF. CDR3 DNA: TGTGCCAGCAGCTTAGGGACACAGGGCAATCAGCCCCAGCATTTT.

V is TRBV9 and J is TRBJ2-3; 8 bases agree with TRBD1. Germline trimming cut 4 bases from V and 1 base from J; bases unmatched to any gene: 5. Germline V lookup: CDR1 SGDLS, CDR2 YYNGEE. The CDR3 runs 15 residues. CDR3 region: CASSPPGQGTDTQYF. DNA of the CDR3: TGTGCCAGCAGCCCACCGGGACAGGGCACAGATACGCAGTATTTT.

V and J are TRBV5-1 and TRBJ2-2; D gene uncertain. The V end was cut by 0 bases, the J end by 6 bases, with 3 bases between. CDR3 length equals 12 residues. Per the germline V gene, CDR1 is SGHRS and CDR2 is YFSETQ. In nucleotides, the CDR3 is TGCGCCAGCAGCTTGGCGGCCGGGGAGCTGTTTTTT. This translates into CASSLAAGELFF.

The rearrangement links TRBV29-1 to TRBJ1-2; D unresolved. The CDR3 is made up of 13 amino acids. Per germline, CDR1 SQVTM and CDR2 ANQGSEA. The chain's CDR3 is CSCALKGGGGYTF. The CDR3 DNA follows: TGCAGTTGCGCTTTGAAGGGTGGAGGAGGCTACACCTTC.

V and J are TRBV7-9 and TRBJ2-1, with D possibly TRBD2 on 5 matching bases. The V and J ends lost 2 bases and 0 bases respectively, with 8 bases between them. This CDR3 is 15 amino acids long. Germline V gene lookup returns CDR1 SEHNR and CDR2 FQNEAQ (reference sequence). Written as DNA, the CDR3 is TGTGCCAGCAGCTTAAACGGGAACTCCTACAATGAGCAGTTCTTC. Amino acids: CASSLNGNSYNEQFF.

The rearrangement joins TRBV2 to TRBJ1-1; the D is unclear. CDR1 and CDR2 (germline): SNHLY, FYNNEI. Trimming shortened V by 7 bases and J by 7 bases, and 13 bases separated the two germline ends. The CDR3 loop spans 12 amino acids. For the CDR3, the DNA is TGTGCCAGCAAGCCCTTCACCGGTGAAGCTTTCTTT. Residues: CASKPFTGEAFF.

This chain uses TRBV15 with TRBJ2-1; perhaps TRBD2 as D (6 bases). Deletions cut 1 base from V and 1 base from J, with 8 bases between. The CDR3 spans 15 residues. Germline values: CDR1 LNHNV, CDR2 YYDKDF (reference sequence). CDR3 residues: CATSRGRVSYNEQFF. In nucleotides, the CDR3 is TGTGCCACCAGCAGAGGGAGGGTTTCCTACAATGAGCAGTTCTTC.

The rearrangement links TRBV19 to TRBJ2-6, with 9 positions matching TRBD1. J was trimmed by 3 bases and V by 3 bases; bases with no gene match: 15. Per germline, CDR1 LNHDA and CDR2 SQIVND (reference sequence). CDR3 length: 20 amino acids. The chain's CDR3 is CASSIWRDRASVGGANVLTF. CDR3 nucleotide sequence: TGTGCCAGTAGTATTTGGAGGGACAGGGCAAGCGTCGGTGGGGCCAACGTCCTGACTTTC.

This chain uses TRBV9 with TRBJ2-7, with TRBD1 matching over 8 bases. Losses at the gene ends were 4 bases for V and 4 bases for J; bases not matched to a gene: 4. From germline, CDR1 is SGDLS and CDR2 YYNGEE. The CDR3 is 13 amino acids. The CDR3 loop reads CASSTGGGYEQYF. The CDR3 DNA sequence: TGTGCCAGCAGCACAGGGGGTGGATACGAGCAGTACTTC.

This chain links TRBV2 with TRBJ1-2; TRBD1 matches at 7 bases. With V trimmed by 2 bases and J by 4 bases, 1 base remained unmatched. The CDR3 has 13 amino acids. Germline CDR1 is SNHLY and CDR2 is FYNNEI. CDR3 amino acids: CASSETGAYGYTF. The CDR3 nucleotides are TGTGCCAGCAGTGAAACAGGGGCCTATGGCTACACCTTC.

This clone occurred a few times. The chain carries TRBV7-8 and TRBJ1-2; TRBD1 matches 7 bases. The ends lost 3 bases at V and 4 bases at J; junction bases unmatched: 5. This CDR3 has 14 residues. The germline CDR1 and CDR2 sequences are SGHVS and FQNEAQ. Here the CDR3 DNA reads TGTGCCAGCAGCTTCGGACAGGCACTCTATGGCTACACCTTC. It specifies CASSFGQALYGYTF.

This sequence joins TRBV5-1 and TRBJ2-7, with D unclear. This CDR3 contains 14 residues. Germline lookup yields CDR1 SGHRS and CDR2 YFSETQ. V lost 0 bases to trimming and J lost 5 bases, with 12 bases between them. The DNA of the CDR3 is TGCGCCAGCAGCTTGGATGCTCGCGGCAACGAGCAGTACTTC. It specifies CASSLDARGNEQYF.

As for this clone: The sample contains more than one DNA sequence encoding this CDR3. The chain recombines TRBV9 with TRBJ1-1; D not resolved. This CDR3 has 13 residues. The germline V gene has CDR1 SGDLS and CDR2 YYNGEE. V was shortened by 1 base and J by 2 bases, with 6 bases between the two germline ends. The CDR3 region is CASSVSLNTEAFF. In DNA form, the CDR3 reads TGTGCCAGCAGCGTATCACTAAACACTGAAGCTTTCTTT.

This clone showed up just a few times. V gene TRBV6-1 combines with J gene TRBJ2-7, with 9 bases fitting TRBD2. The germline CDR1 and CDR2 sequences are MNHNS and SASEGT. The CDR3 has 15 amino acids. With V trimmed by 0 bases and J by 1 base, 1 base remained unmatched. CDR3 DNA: TGTGCCAGCAGTGAAGCTAGCGGGGGTTCCTACGAGCAGTACTTC. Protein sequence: CASSEASGGSYEQYF.

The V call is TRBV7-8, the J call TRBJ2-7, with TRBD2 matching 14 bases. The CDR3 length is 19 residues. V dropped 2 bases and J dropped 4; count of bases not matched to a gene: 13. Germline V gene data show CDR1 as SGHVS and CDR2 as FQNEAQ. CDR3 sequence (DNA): TGTGCCAGCAGCTTACCGACTAGCGGGAGGGATGGGGACATGTACGAGCAGTACTTC. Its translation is CASSLPTSGRDGDMYEQYF.

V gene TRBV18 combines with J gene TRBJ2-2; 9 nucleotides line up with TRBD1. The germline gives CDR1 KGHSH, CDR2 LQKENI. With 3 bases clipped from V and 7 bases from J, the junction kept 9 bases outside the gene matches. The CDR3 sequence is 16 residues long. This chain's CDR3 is CASSPDHRGRGGELFF. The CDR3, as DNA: TGTGCCAGCTCACCTGACCACAGGGGGCGCGGCGGGGAGCTGTTTTTT. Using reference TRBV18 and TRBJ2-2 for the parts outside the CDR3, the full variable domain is NAGVMQNPRHLVRRRGQEARLRCSPMKGHSHVYWYRQLPEEGLKFMVYLQKENIIDESGMPKERFSAEFPKEGPSILRIQQVVRGDSAAYFCASSPDHRGRGGELFFGEGSRLTVL.

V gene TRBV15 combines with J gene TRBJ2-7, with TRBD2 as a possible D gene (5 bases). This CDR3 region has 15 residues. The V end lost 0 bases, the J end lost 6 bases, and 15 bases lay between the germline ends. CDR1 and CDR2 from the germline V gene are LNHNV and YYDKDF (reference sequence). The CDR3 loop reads CATSRDLGAGREQYF. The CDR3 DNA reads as TGTGCCACCAGCAGAGATTTGGGAGCAGGTCGCGAGCAGTACTTC.

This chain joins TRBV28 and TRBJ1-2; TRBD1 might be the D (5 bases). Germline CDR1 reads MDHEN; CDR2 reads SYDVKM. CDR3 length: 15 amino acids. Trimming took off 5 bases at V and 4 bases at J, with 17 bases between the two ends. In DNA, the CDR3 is TGTGCCAGCAGTGCCAGGCACAGGAGAATCTATGGCTACACCTTC. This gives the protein CASSARHRRIYGYTF.

The CDR3 loop reads CASSPPGLALAGEQFF. CDR3 sequence (DNA): TGTGCCAGCAGCCCACCGGGACTAGCTTTGGCCGGTGAGCAGTTCTTC. This chain links TRBV14 with TRBJ2-1; 9 bases are a match to TRBD2. The CDR3 totals 16 residues. Germline V lookup: CDR1 SGHDN, CDR2 FVKESK. Unmatched junction bases numbered 13, after V lost 4 bases and J lost 9 bases.

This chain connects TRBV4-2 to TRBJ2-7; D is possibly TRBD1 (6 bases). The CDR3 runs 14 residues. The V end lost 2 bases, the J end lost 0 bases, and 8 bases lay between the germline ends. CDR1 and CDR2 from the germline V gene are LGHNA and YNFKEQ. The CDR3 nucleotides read TGTGCCAGCAGCCAATCGGACAGCTCCTACGAGCAGTACTTC. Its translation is CASSQSDSSYEQYF.